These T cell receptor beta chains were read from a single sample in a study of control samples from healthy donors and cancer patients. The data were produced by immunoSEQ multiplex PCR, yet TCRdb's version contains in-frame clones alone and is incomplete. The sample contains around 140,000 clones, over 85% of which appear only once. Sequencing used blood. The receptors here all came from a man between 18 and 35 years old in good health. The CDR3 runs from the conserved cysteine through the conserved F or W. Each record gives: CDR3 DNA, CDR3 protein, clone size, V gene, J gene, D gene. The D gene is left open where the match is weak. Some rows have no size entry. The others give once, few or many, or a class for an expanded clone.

CDR3nt: TGTGCCAGCAGTGGGGACGCGGGCAATCAGCCCCAGCATTTT
CDR3aa: CASSGDAGNQPQHF
abundance: NA
v_gene: TRBV7-8
j_gene: TRBJ1-5
d_gene: NA

CDR3nt: TGCAGCGTCCTTCCCGACAGGGGAGGGGAAAAACTGTTTTTT
CDR3aa: CSVLPDRGGEKLFF
abundance: NA
v_gene: TRBV29-1
j_gene: TRBJ1-4
d_gene: TRBD1

CDR3nt: TGCAGCGCGAGCCCCTACAATGAGCAGTTCTTC
CDR3aa: CSASPYNEQFF
abundance: NA
v_gene: TRBV29-1
j_gene: TRBJ2-1
d_gene: NA

CDR3nt: TGTGCCAGCACCCCCAGGGGGAGGGGGAAGGATCAGCCCCAGCATTTT
CDR3aa: CASTPRGRGKDQPQHF
abundance: once
v_gene: TRBV28
j_gene: TRBJ1-5
d_gene: TRBD1

CDR3nt: TGTGCCAGTAGTATAACCCGAGGGTACAATGAGCAGTTCTTC
CDR3aa: CASSITRGYNEQFF
abundance: NA
v_gene: TRBV19
j_gene: TRBJ2-1
d_gene: NA

CDR3nt: TGTGCCAGCAGCTCGGGGGGGACTTACTCCTACGAGCAGTACTTC
CDR3aa: CASSSGGTYSYEQYF
abundance: NA
v_gene: TRBV11-1
j_gene: TRBJ2-7
d_gene: TRBD2

CDR3nt: TGTGCCAGCAGCTTACGGGCCTTCTACGAGCAGTACTTC
CDR3aa: CASSLRAFYEQYF
abundance: NA
v_gene: TRBV6-2/TRBV6-3
j_gene: TRBJ2-7
d_gene: NA

CDR3nt: TGCGCCAGCAGCCACAATGCCCCTGGATTCAGGACAGCTAACTATGGCTACACCTTC
CDR3aa: CASSHNAPGFRTANYGYTF
abundance: NA
v_gene: TRBV4-1
j_gene: TRBJ1-2
d_gene: NA

CDR3nt: TGTGCCAGCAGCTTCTCCGGGACTAGATCGGCCGGGGAGCTGTTTTTT
CDR3aa: CASSFSGTRSAGELFF
abundance: NA
v_gene: TRBV11-3
j_gene: TRBJ2-2
d_gene: TRBD2

CDR3nt: TGTGCCAGCAGTTTGGAGAACACCGGGGAGCTGTTTTTT
CDR3aa: CASSLENTGELFF
abundance: NA
v_gene: TRBV12-3/TRBV12-4
j_gene: TRBJ2-2
d_gene: NA

CDR3nt: TGTGCCAGCAGTGAAGCGCTGGTTCTCGGGGGGACCCAGTACTTC
CDR3aa: CASSEALVLGGTQYF
abundance: NA
v_gene: TRBV2
j_gene: TRBJ2-5
d_gene: NA

CDR3nt: TGTGCCAGCAGCTTCATGGTACTAGCGGACAATGAGCAGTTCTTC
CDR3aa: CASSFMVLADNEQFF
abundance: NA
v_gene: TRBV5-4
j_gene: TRBJ2-1
d_gene: TRBD2

CDR3nt: TGTGCCAGCAGCTTGGTTGGCGGCTACACCTTC
CDR3aa: CASSLVGGYTF
abundance: few
v_gene: TRBV7-2
j_gene: TRBJ1-2
d_gene: NA

CDR3nt: TGTGCCAGCAGCGTTTCACAGGGAACCGGGGAGCTGTTTTTT
CDR3aa: CASSVSQGTGELFF
abundance: once
v_gene: TRBV9
j_gene: TRBJ2-2
d_gene: NA

CDR3nt: TGTGCCAGCAGCCAAGGGACGGGTTACGAACAGCCCCAGCATTTT
CDR3aa: CASSQGTGYEQPQHF
abundance: few
v_gene: TRBV4-2
j_gene: TRBJ1-5
d_gene: NA

CDR3nt: TGTGCCAGCAGTAAGACAAGACCCGGGACCAATACTCCAGATTTC
CDR3aa: CASSKTRPGTNTPDF
abundance: NA
v_gene: TRBV6-5
j_gene: TRBJ1-2
d_gene: NA

CDR3nt: TGTGCCAGCAGCTTATCGGACCCCTACGAGCAGTACTTC
CDR3aa: CASSLSDPYEQYF
abundance: once
v_gene: TRBV5-4
j_gene: TRBJ2-7
d_gene: NA

CDR3nt: TGTGCCAGCAGCCAAGCTGGAGCCCTGGATACGCAGTATTTT
CDR3aa: CASSQAGALDTQYF
abundance: NA
v_gene: TRBV3-1/TRBV3-2
j_gene: TRBJ2-3
d_gene: NA

CDR3nt: TGTGCCAGTAGTTCCAACCCCGTGACGACGCAGTACTTC
CDR3aa: CASSSNPVTTQYF
abundance: few
v_gene: TRBV19
j_gene: TRBJ2-7
d_gene: NA

CDR3nt: TGCGCCAGCAGCCAAGAGGGGGACGGATGGGTTTATCAGCCCCAGCATTTT
CDR3aa: CASSQEGDGWVYQPQHF
abundance: NA
v_gene: TRBV4-1
j_gene: TRBJ1-5
d_gene: NA

CDR3nt: TGTGCCAGCAGCTGGGGGCGGGTAAAAGCAAAAAACATTCAGTACTTC
CDR3aa: CASSWGRVKAKNIQYF
abundance: NA
v_gene: TRBV11-2
j_gene: TRBJ2-4
d_gene: NA

CDR3nt: TGCAGTGCTAGTGGTTTCTTTCGGGAGACCCAGTACTTC
CDR3aa: CSASGFFRETQYF
abundance: NA
v_gene: TRBV20-1
j_gene: TRBJ2-5
d_gene: NA

CDR3nt: TGCGCCAGCAGCCAAGACGGGCGCGATGGCTATGGCTACACCTTC
CDR3aa: CASSQDGRDGYGYTF
abundance: NA
v_gene: TRBV4-1
j_gene: TRBJ1-2
d_gene: NA

CDR3nt: TGCGCCAGCAGCTTCGAGGCCAGGGGAGAGACCCAGTACTTC
CDR3aa: CASSFEARGETQYF
abundance: once
v_gene: TRBV5-1
j_gene: TRBJ2-5
d_gene: NA

CDR3nt: TGTGCCAGCAGCACGGGAGGGTACAATGAGCAGTTCTTC
CDR3aa: CASSTGGYNEQFF
abundance: NA
v_gene: TRBV13
j_gene: TRBJ2-1
d_gene: TRBD2

CDR3nt: TGTGCCTGGAGTGTAGCAGCGGCCTTTACCCCTGAAGCTTTCTTT
CDR3aa: CAWSVAAAFTPEAFF
abundance: NA
v_gene: TRBV30
j_gene: TRBJ1-1
d_gene: NA

CDR3nt: TGTGCCTGGAGTCATAGGGGGGAGACCCAGTACTTC
CDR3aa: CAWSHRGETQYF
abundance: NA
v_gene: TRBV30
j_gene: TRBJ2-5
d_gene: NA

CDR3nt: TGTGCCAGCAGTCATCCTAGCCGGGAGGTCCCCCACGAGCAGTACTTC
CDR3aa: CASSHPSREVPHEQYF
abundance: NA
v_gene: TRBV28
j_gene: TRBJ2-7
d_gene: TRBD2

CDR3nt: TGTGCCAGCAGTCTAGACCTCCCTACCTACGAGCAGTACTTC
CDR3aa: CASSLDLPTYEQYF
abundance: NA
v_gene: TRBV28
j_gene: TRBJ2-7
d_gene: NA

CDR3nt: TGTGCCAGCAGTGAAAGGGTTTTACCCCTCCACTTT
CDR3aa: CASSERVLPLHF
abundance: NA
v_gene: TRBV6-1
j_gene: TRBJ1-6
d_gene: NA

CDR3nt: TGTGCCAGCAGAAGCCGGATAACAGATACGCAGTATTTT
CDR3aa: CASRSRITDTQYF
abundance: once
v_gene: TRBV28
j_gene: TRBJ2-3
d_gene: NA

CDR3nt: TGTGCCAGCAGCCAGACAGGAGCTCTCCAATATAATTCACCCCTCCACTTT
CDR3aa: CASSQTGALQYNSPLHF
abundance: NA
v_gene: TRBV14
j_gene: TRBJ1-6
d_gene: NA

CDR3nt: TGTGCCAGCAGCCGTCTTCTCGAGCAGTACTTC
CDR3aa: CASSRLLEQYF
abundance: NA
v_gene: TRBV28
j_gene: TRBJ2-7
d_gene: NA

CDR3nt: TGTGCCAGCAGCGGTGGACAGGTGAATGAGCAGTTCTTC
CDR3aa: CASSGGQVNEQFF
abundance: NA
v_gene: TRBV2
j_gene: TRBJ2-1
d_gene: TRBD1

CDR3nt: TGTGCCAGCAGCTACAGGGACGGTGGCTATGGCTACACCTTC
CDR3aa: CASSYRDGGYGYTF
abundance: once
v_gene: TRBV5-8
j_gene: TRBJ1-2
d_gene: NA

CDR3nt: TGTGCCAGCAGCTTAAATGGCGGGAGTTTTGGATCCTACGAGCAGTACTTC
CDR3aa: CASSLNGGSFGSYEQYF
abundance: NA
v_gene: TRBV7-3
j_gene: TRBJ2-7
d_gene: TRBD2

CDR3nt: TGTGCCAGCAGCTTAGATAGTGGGCAGCAACTATCCTACGAGCAGTACTTC
CDR3aa: CASSLDSGQQLSYEQYF
abundance: NA
v_gene: TRBV11-2
j_gene: TRBJ2-7
d_gene: NA

CDR3nt: TGTGCCAGCAGCTTAGTTAACGACCCGCAGTACTTC
CDR3aa: CASSLVNDPQYF
abundance: few
v_gene: TRBV13
j_gene: TRBJ2-5
d_gene: NA

CDR3nt: TGCGCCAGCAGCCAAGGGGCTAGGCTTCAAGAGACCCAGTACTTC
CDR3aa: CASSQGARLQETQYF
abundance: NA
v_gene: TRBV4-1
j_gene: TRBJ2-5
d_gene: NA

CDR3nt: TGTGCCAGCAAGCCCGGTGGCTCCTACGAGCAGTACTTC
CDR3aa: CASKPGGSYEQYF
abundance: NA
v_gene: TRBV12-3/TRBV12-4
j_gene: TRBJ2-7
d_gene: NA

CDR3nt: TGTGCCAGCAGCCTACTCAGCGGGCAAAGCTCCTACGAGCAGTACTTC
CDR3aa: CASSLLSGQSSYEQYF
abundance: NA
v_gene: TRBV4-2
j_gene: TRBJ2-7
d_gene: NA

CDR3nt: TGTGCCAGCAGCTTAAGGGGGGCGATCTATGGCTACACCTTC
CDR3aa: CASSLRGAIYGYTF
abundance: NA
v_gene: TRBV7-9
j_gene: TRBJ1-2
d_gene: NA

CDR3nt: TGTGCCAGCAGTTACCGAGGGACAGGGGGATACTATGGCTACACCTTC
CDR3aa: CASSYRGTGGYYGYTF
abundance: NA
v_gene: TRBV6-5
j_gene: TRBJ1-2
d_gene: TRBD1

CDR3nt: TGCGCCAGCAGCGGACCCCCACGCGATGAGCAGTTCTTC
CDR3aa: CASSGPPRDEQFF
abundance: NA
v_gene: TRBV10-1
j_gene: TRBJ2-1
d_gene: NA

CDR3nt: TGTGCCAGTAGTATTGCTGCGGGAAGCGGCACAGATACGCAGTATTTT
CDR3aa: CASSIAAGSGTDTQYF
abundance: NA
v_gene: TRBV19
j_gene: TRBJ2-3
d_gene: NA

CDR3nt: TGTGCCAGCGGCTTAACAAGCGGGACCCTGGATGGCTACACCTTC
CDR3aa: CASGLTSGTLDGYTF
abundance: once
v_gene: TRBV6-1
j_gene: TRBJ1-2
d_gene: NA

CDR3nt: TGTGCCAGCAGCTTAAGGTTGAGGACCTTAAACTATGGCTACACCTTC
CDR3aa: CASSLRLRTLNYGYTF
abundance: NA
v_gene: TRBV7-3
j_gene: TRBJ1-2
d_gene: NA

CDR3nt: TGTGCCAGCAGCGACACAGGGTACGAGCAGTACTTC
CDR3aa: CASSDTGYEQYF
abundance: NA
v_gene: TRBV5-5
j_gene: TRBJ2-7
d_gene: NA